What follows are 2 T cell receptor beta chains derived from one specimen sequenced in a study of molecular identifiers for immune sequencing clone quantification. Each CDR3 protein gets one entry after TCRdb re-called the PCR reads with MiXCR. The sample gives about 510,000 distinct CDR3 sequences, around 25% of which show up once; roughly 0.77% is in the top ten. Material: naive CD8+ T cells from blood, with Jurkat cell RNA spiked in. As to subset: FACS-sorted CD8+CD4-CCR7+CD45RA+ naive T cells. The receptors derive from a human donor in good health. Some libraries in this study had Jurkat cell RNA spiked in.

This clonotype was recorded a few times. This sequence joins TRBV5-3 and TRBJ2-7; 10 bases map to TRBD1. TRBV5-3 is marked as an open reading frame, function uncertain. V dropped 8 bases and J dropped 3; count of bases not matched to a gene: 5. This CDR3 comprises 13 residues. CDR3 region: CASGTGEIYEQYF. The CDR3 DNA sequence: TGTGCCAGCGGGACAGGGGAAATCTACGAGCAGTACTTC.

This clonotype showed up just a few times. V is TRBV12-3 or TRBV12-4 and J is TRBJ2-3; 8 bases line up with TRBD1. With V trimmed by 4 bases and J by 0 bases, 12 bases remained unmatched. The CDR3 runs 18 residues. The CDR3 nucleotides are TGTGCCAGCAGTTACCCCCCCGGACAGGGTGCTAGCACAGATACGCAGTATTTT. Encoded protein: CASSYPPGQGASTDTQYF.